This entry is about one TCR beta chain. This sample is drawn from a study of blood T cell repertoires in COVID-19. Clones were sequenced by immunoSEQ multiplex PCR, and TCRdb holds only the in-frame ones, with some missing. The sample carries approximately 190,000 clones, more than 85% recorded once. Germline V CDR1 and CDR2: SEHNR, FQNEAQ (reference sequence). J was trimmed by 5 bases and V by 5 bases; bases with no gene match: 11. The CDR3 is made up of 15 amino acids. This clonotype originated in a woman aged 40-49 years in a cohort exposed to, infected with or recovered from COVID-19 (not recorded which). The sample taken for sequencing was PBMCs or T cells enriched from blood (not recorded which). The chain uses TRBV7-9 and TRBJ2-5, with 7 bases fitting TRBD1. In DNA form, the CDR3 reads TGTGCCAGCAGCCCCACTCCGGGACAGAAGGAGACCCAGTACTTC. Amino acid sequence: CASSPTPGQKETQYF.